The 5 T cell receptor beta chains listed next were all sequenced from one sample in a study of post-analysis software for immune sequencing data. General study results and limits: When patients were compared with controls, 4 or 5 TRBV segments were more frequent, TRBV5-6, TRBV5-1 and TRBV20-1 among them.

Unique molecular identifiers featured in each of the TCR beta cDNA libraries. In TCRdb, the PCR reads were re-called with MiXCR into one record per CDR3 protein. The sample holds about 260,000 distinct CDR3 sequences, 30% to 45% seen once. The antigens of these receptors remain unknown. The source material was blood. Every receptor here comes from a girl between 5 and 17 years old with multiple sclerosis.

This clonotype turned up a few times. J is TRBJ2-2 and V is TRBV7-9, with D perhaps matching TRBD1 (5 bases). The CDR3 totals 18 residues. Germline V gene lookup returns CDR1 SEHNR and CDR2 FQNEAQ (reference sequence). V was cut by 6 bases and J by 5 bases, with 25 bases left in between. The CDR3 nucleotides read TGTGCCAGCAGGCCAGGGATGGGCGAAGTAGCCCCGACCGGGGAGCTGTTTTTT. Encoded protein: CASRPGMGEVAPTGELFF. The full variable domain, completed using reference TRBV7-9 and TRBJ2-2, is DTGVSQNPRHKITKRGQNVTFRCDPISEHNRLYWYRQTLGQGPEFLTYFQNEAQLEKSRLLSDRFSAERPKGSFSTLEIQRTEQGDSAMYLCASRPGMGEVAPTGELFFGEGSRLTVL.

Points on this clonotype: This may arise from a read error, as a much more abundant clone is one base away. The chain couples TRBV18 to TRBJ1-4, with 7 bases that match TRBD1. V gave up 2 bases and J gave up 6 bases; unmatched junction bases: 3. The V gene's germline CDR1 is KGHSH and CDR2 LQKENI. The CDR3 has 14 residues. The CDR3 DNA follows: TGTGCCAGCTCACCAGGGACAGCTGATGAAAAACTGTTTTTT. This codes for CASSPGTADEKLFF.

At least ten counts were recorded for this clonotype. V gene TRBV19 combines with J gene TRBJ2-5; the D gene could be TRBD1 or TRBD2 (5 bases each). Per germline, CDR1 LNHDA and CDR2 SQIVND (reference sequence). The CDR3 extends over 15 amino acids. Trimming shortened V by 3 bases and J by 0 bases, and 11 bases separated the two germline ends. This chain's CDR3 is CASSIEGSYQETQYF. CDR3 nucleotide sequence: TGTGCCAGTAGTATCGAGGGGAGTTACCAAGAGACCCAGTACTTC.

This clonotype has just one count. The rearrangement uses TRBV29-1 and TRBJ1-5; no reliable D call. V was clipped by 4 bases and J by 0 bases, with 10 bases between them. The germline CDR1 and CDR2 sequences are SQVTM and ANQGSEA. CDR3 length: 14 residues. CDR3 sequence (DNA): TGCAGCGTTGTAGCTGGGAGTAGCAATCAGCCCCAGCATTTT. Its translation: CSVVAGSSNQPQHF.

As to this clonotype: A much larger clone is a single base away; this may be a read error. CDR3 region: CASREDHNQPQHF. As DNA, the CDR3 is TGCGCCAGCAGGGAAGACCACAATCAGCCCCAGCATTTT. J is TRBJ1-5 and V is TRBV10-2; no clear D. The CDR3 runs 13 residues. V dropped 6 bases and J dropped 3 bases, with 9 bases sitting between them. CDR1 and CDR2 (germline): WSHSY, SAAADI.